This T cell receptor beta chain derives from a study of shared clonotypes between healthy human individuals. The study, taken as a whole, reports: Naive subsets generally had larger estimated richness than memory subsets. Relative to clonotypes present in all four donors, those not shared had lower generation probabilities.

About this clone: The antigen is undetermined.

The CDR3 extends over 16 amino acids. Trimming pared 0 bases from V and 4 bases from J, leaving 15 bases between. Per germline, CDR1 LGHNA and CDR2 YSLEER. Using immunoSEQ multiplex PCR, the repertoire was profiled, and TCRdb retains in-frame clones only, with some absent. The sample consists of under 2.5 million clones, 85% to 95% of them appearing once. This rearrangement joins TRBV4-3 to TRBJ1-2; possibly TRBD1 for D (5 bases). Sequencing was carried out using naive CD4+ T cells from PBMCs. Subset noted: CD45RA+ positively selected. This receptor was identified in a man aged 18 to 29 in good health. Some clones in this sample may be carry-over from other donors' samples. The CDR3, as DNA: TGCGCCAGCAGCCAAGAATTCAGCCAGGGCCGCTATGGCTACACCTTC. Its protein is CASSQEFSQGRYGYTF.